The clone carrying this TCR beta chain was seen once. Its antigen is not identified. The sample comes from a study of type 1 regulatory T cells. Study in general: T-allo10 is an in vitro-generated, Tr1-enriched CD4 T cell product specific for alloantigen. Study observations and caveats: Compared with non-Tr1 cells, Tr1 cells showed a narrower TCR repertoire.

TCRdb re-derived calls from the reads in MiXCR, one entry per CDR3 protein. The sample contains tens of thousands of distinct CDR3 sequences, around 20% of which appear only once. J lost 2 bases, V lost 0 bases, and 5 bases had no gene match. CDR1 and CDR2 from the germline V gene are DFQATT and SNEGSKA (reference sequence). CDR3 size: 18 residues. The sequenced material came from cultured type 1 regulatory T (Tr1) cells, either the whole culture or a sorted fraction (not recorded which). The receptor comes from a human donor in good health. This chain joins TRBV20-1 and TRBJ2-6; TRBD1 matches 12 bases. CDR3 nucleotide sequence: TGCAGTGCTAGAGATCCGGGGACAGGGGGCGCTGGGGCCAACGTCCTGACTTTC. This translates into CSARDPGTGGAGANVLTF.